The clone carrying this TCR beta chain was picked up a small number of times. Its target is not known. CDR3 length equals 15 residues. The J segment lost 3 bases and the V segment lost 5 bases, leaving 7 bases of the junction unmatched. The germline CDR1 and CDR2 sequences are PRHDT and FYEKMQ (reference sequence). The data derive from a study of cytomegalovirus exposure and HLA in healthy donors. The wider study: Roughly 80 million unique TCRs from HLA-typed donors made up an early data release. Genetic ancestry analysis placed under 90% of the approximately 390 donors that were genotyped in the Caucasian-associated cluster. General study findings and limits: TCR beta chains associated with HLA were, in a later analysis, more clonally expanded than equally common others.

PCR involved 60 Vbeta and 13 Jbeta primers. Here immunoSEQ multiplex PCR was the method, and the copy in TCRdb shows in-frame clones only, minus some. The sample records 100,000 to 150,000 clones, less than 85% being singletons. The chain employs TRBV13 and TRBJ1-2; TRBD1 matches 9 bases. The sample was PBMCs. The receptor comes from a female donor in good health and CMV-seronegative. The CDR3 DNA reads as TGTGCCAGCAGCCGGGACAGGGTTGAGGACTATGGCTACACCTTC. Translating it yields CASSRDRVEDYGYTF.